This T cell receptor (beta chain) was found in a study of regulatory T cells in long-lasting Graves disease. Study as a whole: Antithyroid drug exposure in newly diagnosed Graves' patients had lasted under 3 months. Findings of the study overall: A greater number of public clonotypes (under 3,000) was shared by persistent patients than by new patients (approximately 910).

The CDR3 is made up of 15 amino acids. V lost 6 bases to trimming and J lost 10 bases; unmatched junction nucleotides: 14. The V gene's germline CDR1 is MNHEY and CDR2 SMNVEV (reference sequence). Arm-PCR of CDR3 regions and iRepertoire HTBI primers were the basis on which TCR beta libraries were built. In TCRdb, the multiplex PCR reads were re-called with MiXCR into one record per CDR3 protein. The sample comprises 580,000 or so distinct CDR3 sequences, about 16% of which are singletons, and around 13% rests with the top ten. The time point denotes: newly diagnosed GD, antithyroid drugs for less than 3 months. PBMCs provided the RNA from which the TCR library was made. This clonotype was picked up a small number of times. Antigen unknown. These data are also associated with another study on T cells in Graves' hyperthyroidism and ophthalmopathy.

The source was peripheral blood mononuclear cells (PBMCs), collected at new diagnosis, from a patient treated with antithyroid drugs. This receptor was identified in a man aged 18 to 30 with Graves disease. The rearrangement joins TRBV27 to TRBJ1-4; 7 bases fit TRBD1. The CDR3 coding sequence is TGTGCCAGCAGAAACTCGGGACAGATTTCAGCAAAACTGTTTTTT. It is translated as CASRNSGQISAKLFF. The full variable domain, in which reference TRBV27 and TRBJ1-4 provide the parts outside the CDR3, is EAQVTQNPRYLITVTGKKLTVTCSQNMNHEYMSWYRQDPGLGLRQIYYSMNVEVTDKGDVPEGYKVSRKEKRNFPLILESPSPNQTSLYFCASRNSGQISAKLFFGSGTQLSVL.